This TCR beta chain appears in the sequencing data of a study of neurological immune-mediated disorders. Study findings and constraints: None of the CDR3 amino acid sequences in expanded clones turned up in more than one subject, which points to private repertoires in all groups. HTLV-1-associated myelopathy had the most TCR clonal expansion, while multiple sclerosis had the least, a level that fell below healthy controls.

This clonotype was observed many times. Its antigen is unknown. 5'RACE employing 10-nucleotide random UMIs yielded the cDNA. MiXCR, applied by TCRdb to the 5' RACE reads, yields one record per CDR3 protein. The profile covers more than 70,000 distinct CDR3 sequences, with 9% to 12% appearing a single time and about 1.8% taken by the ten largest. This CDR3 has 14 amino acids. The germline CDR1 and CDR2 sequences are WSHSY and SAAADI. The V end lost 5 bases, the J end lost 5 bases, and 15 bases lay between the germline ends. Healthy controls comprised blood bank volunteers in Maryland, USA. The rearrangement links TRBV10-2 to TRBJ1-2; a weak D match, TRBD1 (5 bases). The clonotype originates from a middle-aged man in good health. The sample comprised PBMCs. The CDR3 reads CASSSSGTVYGYTF. The CDR3 coding sequence is TGCGCCAGCAGTAGTTCCGGGACGGTGTATGGCTACACCTTC.